This TCR beta chain comes out of a study of cytomegalovirus exposure and HLA in healthy donors listed by TCRdb under 2017. Background for the entire study: In an earlier analysis of 550 to 750 of the donors, around 290 Gb of sequence data and 117 million unique TCR beta sequences from about 179 million T cells were reported. Approximately 310 gigabases of sequencing data and tens of millions of unique TCR sequences were included in an early release covering several hundred HLA-typed donors. Of the roughly 420 genotyped donors, approximately 81% were placed in the genetic ancestry cluster associated with self-reported Caucasian donors. The study aimed to test whether cataloging public T cell receptors could reveal signatures of past pathogen exposure. The T cell repertoires of several hundred subjects were profiled by immunosequencing and related to cytomegalovirus serostatus. Besides the first cohort of approximately 710 subjects, a separate validation cohort made up of 120 or so different subjects was used. The study combined high-throughput TCR immunosequencing, statistical association of individual TCRs with disease status, and machine learning to predict cytomegalovirus infection status. In a later analysis, previously published TCR beta repertoires from roughly 710 donors were re-analyzed and high-resolution HLA genotyping was added so that TCR occurrence patterns could be studied. In the later analysis, no new phenotypic data were used to find candidate immune exposures; instead, reliance was placed on TCR beta sequences and their occurrence across donors. To decide whether each TCR beta V gene segment behaved as functional or pseudogenic, an earlier analysis of fewer than 750 of the donors relied on high-throughput TCR beta sequencing. Donor age, sex, ethnicity and CMV serostatus were compiled alongside the repertoire data. In a later genetic analysis, genome-wide SNP genotypes for about 55% of the 666 donors were used, and that subset was treated as a discovery cohort. Every repertoire in the discovery cohort had been generated on one and the same sequencing platform. Both class I and class II loci were covered by HLA typing, at four-digit resolution. Typing coverage differed by locus: A, B, C, DRB1 and DQB1 were typed in about 629-640 donors, DQA1 in 500 to 550, DPA1 in 600 to 610, and DPB1 in about 450. Roughly five DR-DQ haplotypes were handled as single units for association and clustering, since linkage in the cohort was strong. On average, around 240,000 unique TCR beta nucleotide sequences were sequenced per donor among about 400 genotyped donors of the cohort, with roughly 18% of those sequences being non-productive. Overall study results and their limits: A later analysis found that TCR association rates varied across HLA loci, with DRB1 alleles showing the most associated TCRs and HLA-C alleles the fewest. The authors suggested that the approach could potentially be generalized to other disease states and immunological phenotypes. The study gave a list of under 200 TCR beta chains associated with cytomegalovirus. In a later analysis, 15,000 to 20,000 TCR beta sequences were associated with specific HLA alleles at a false discovery rate of 0.05. Most CMV-associated TCR beta chains appeared to be HLA-restricted in a later analysis, and the HLA associations seemed to be driven largely by CMV exposure. In vitro tests confirmed that a few of the cytomegalovirus-associated TCR beta chains recognize cytomegalovirus antigens. The earlier analysis of 587 of the donors excluded about 16 rarely observed V segments, including chromosome 9 orphons, because counts were too low. A group of highly shared sequence variants was considered likely to be a technical artifact of the sequencing pipeline. Some IMGT-functional V segments, including TRBV6-2 and TRBV6-3, could not be distinguished by the 87-base-pair reads and were therefore excluded. A later analysis reported that several top co-occurrence clusters appeared linked to parvovirus B19, influenza, CMV and Epstein-Barr virus. According to a later genetic analysis, donors in an Asian-associated ancestry cluster had fewer N-insertions in productive TCRs than the approximately 710-donor mean. For the cohort, immune exposure information was limited to CMV serostatus. The presence/absence analyses assumed that sequencing depth was roughly uniform across donors, and that assumption may not be true. V-gene and J-gene trimming of TCR beta chains was associated with a missense DCLRE1C variant in a later genetic analysis, and the association was replicated in an independent cohort. The classifier was reported to diagnose cytomegalovirus status with high specificity and sensitivity in both the original cohort and the validation cohort. While some public TCRs were present in many individuals, most TCR sequences turned up only very rarely across donors. HLA typing was unavailable for some donors at each locus, so association tests used only the typed subset. The cohort was sequenced for TCR beta chains only, and without alpha or paired-chain data the features that could be detected were limited. A further reported finding was that TCR beta sequences accurately predicted the HLA-A and HLA-B alleles for most subjects in the first cohort. When HLA alleles, especially DR and DQ, strongly co-occurred, attributing TCR associations to individual alleles was difficult. Linkage disequilibrium might explain the correlated functional status among segregating V segments, but an unknown experimental factor could not be ruled out. Compared with equally common non-associated chains, HLA-associated TCR beta chains in a later analysis were more clonally expanded and had lower generation probabilities. In an earlier analysis of 587 of the donors, most TCR beta V segments appeared in productive rearrangements about 87% or about 30% of the time, broadly matching IMGT annotations.

This clone was counted a single time. Its target antigen remains unknown. The sample holds no much larger clone one base away, and base qualities are not on file. In total, roughly 670 healthy bone marrow donors made up the cohort. All cohort members were sampled while nominally healthy, although unrecorded immune exposures were likely present. The donor tested CMV seronegative, placing the donor among the roughly 400 seronegative members of the cohort. A peripheral blood sample was collected from each donor, and TCR beta sequencing was performed on peripheral blood mononuclear cells. Genomic DNA extraction from the blood cell samples was performed with the Qiagen DNeasy Blood Extraction Kit. Library prep was done by the immunoSEQ multiplex PCR assay. For the multiplex PCR, a mixture combining 60 forward primers for TCR Vbeta segments and 13 reverse primers for TCR Jbeta segments was used. The CDR3 region of rearranged TCR beta genes was amplified from genomic DNA with a multiplex PCR assay. The Illumina HiSeq System was used to sequence the amplified TCR beta libraries as 87-base-pair reads. As for the authors' bioinformatics: Across the 500 to 700 repertoires, a later analysis counted roughly 84 million unique TCR beta chains, about 10 million of which were shared by at least two donors. To remove PCR and sequencing errors, raw reads were error-corrected and collapsed into unique sequences using a nearest-neighbor algorithm that merged closely related sequences. V, D and J gene segments were assigned by aligning CDR3 sequences to IMGT reference sequences. For a sequence to be retained, a match of at least six nucleotides to both a V gene segment and a J gene segment was required. Rearrangements were classified as productive when the CDR3 lacked stop codons and remained in frame with V and J, and all other rearrangements were classified as non-productive. CDR3 was defined by IMGT convention, running from the second conserved V-encoded cysteine to the conserved J-encoded phenylalanine. The earlier analysis of 500 to 600 of the donors excluded sequences that lacked an unambiguous match to a single V gene segment. An earlier analysis of several hundred of the donors called V segments functional above 56.7% productive rearrangements and segregating when the between-donor standard deviation exceeded 5%. A statistical classification framework was built for diagnosing cytomegalovirus status from the catalog of TCR beta chain sequences. V and J gene assignment, in a later analysis, came from comparing TCR nucleotide sequences with IMGT/GENE-DB human TR gene sequences. A later analysis assigned CDR3 sequences and most-parsimonious VDJ recombination scenarios with the TCRdist pipeline. In a later analysis, every TCR beta chain was defined by the combination of its CDR3 amino acid sequence and its V-gene family, and reads without a unique V-gene family were dropped. As a way to deal with suspected cross-contamination and a sequencing artifact, a later analysis dropped approximately 590 nucleotide sequences that were highly shared and had low generation probability. In a later analysis, a clonal expansion index was calculated for each public chain from normalized within-repertoire ranks of inferred template counts. Generation probabilities in a later analysis came from a VDJ recombination model fitted to out-of-frame rearrangements, and those results were checked against IGoR. Hypergeometric tests were used in a later analysis to score TCR-TCR, TCR-HLA and TCR-CMV co-occurrence, with a repertoire-size bias correction applied to the TCR pairs. A later analysis estimated false discovery rates by permuting HLA or CMV assignments 20 times. In a later analysis, co-occurring TCRs were grouped using DBSCAN, and TCRdist sequence similarity was added for clustering within HLA-allele-positive subsets. Repertoires with fewer than 30,000 or more than 120,000 public chains, plus five repertoires with anomalous nucleotide sharing, were excluded from co-occurrence clustering. TCRdb re-hosts the immuneACCESS table, in-frame sequences only. Its copies lack some clones; in the studies checked, an unresolved V gene accounts for under half of them, and the cause for the rest is not known. D and trimming were read from the DNA, whereas the V and J calls and clone size are those reported in that table. Present in this sample are 150,000 to 170,000 clones, 70% to 80% of which were seen just once. The top ten clonotypes cover roughly 4% of the sample.

The CDR3, cysteine through phenylalanine, is 17 amino acids long. The sequence is cut down to CDR3 DNA, 51 bases in frame from base 1. V drops 1 base and J drops 5 bases, leaving 17 bases in between. The germline V gene (reference sequence) specifies LNHDA as CDR1 and SQIVND as CDR2. The chain joins TRBV19 to TRBJ2-2, and possibly TRBD2, on 5 matching bases. The sequence derives from a woman aged 40 to 49 in good health and CMV-seronegative. Sequencing was carried out using PBMCs. The CDR3 here reads CASSIVWIRTGTGELFF. Here is the DNA: TGTGCCAGTAGTATAGTCTGGATCCGAACGGGGACCGGGGAGCTGTTTTTT.